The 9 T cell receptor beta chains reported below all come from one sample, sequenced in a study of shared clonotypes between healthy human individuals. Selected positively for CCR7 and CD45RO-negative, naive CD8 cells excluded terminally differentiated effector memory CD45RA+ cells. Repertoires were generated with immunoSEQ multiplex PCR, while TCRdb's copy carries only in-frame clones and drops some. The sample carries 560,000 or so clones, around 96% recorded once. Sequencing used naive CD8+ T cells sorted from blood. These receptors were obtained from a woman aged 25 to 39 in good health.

This CDR3 is CASSQDQGWPEAFF. The CDR3 DNA reads as TGTGCCAGCAGCCAAGATCAGGGTTGGCCTGAAGCTTTCTTT. The V call is TRBV14, the J call TRBJ1-1; TRBD1 might be the D (5 bases). This CDR3 spans 14 amino acids. Looked up from germline, CDR1 is SGHDN and CDR2 is FVKESK. V lost 0 bases, J lost 6 bases, and 11 bases lay in between.

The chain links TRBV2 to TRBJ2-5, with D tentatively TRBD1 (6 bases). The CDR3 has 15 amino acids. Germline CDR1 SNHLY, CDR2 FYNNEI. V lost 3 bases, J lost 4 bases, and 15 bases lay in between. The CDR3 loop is CASSDTRGGGETQYF. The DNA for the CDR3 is TGTGCCAGCAGTGACACCAGGGGTGGCGGAGAGACCCAGTACTTC.

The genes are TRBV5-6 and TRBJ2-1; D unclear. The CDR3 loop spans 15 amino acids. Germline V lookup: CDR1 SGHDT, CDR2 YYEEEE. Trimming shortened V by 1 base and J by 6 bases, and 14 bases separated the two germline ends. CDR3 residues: CASSLNQRLGNEQFF. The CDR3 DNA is TGTGCCAGCAGCTTGAACCAGCGCCTCGGCAATGAGCAGTTCTTC.

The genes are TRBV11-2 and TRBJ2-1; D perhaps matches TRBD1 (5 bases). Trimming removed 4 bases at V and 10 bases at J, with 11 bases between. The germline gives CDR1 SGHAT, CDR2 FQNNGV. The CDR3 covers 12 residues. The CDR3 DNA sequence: TGTGCCAGCAGCTGGACCGGACAAGAGCAGTTCTTC. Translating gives CASSWTGQEQFF.

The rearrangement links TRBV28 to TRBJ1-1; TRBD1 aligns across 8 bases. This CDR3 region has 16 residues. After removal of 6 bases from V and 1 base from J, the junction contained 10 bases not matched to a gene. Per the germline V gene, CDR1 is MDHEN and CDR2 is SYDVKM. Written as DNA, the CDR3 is TGTGCCAGCAGGTCAATAACAGGGGGTAAGAACACTGAAGCTTTCTTT. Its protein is CASRSITGGKNTEAFF.

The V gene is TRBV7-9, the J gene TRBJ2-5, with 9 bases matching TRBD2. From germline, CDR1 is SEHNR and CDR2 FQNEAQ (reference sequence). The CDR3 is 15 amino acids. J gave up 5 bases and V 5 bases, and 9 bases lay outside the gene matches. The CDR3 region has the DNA TGTGCCAGCAGCCCACATAGCGGGAGTACGGAGACCCAGTACTTC. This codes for CASSPHSGSTETQYF.

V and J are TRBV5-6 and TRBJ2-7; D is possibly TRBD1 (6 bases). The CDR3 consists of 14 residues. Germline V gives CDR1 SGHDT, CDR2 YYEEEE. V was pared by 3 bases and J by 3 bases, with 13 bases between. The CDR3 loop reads CASSYRDKNYEQYF. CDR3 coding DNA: TGTGCCAGCAGCTATCGGGACAAAAACTACGAGCAGTACTTC.

CDR3 coding DNA: TGTGCCAGTAGAGGACAGGGGACCTACAATGAGCAGTTCTTC. Translating it yields CASRGQGTYNEQFF. The rearrangement uses TRBV19 and TRBJ2-1; TRBD1 matches at 9 bases. V was clipped by 6 bases and J by 2 bases; unmatched bases: 2. The CDR3 spans 14 residues. CDR1 and CDR2 (germline): LNHDA, SQIVND (reference sequence).

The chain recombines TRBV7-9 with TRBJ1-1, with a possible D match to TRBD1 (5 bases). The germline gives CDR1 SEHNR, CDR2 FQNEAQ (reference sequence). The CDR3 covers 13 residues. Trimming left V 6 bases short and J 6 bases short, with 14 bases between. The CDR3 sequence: CASRWGGAAEAFF. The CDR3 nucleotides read TGTGCCAGCAGATGGGGCGGGGCGGCTGAAGCTTTCTTT.